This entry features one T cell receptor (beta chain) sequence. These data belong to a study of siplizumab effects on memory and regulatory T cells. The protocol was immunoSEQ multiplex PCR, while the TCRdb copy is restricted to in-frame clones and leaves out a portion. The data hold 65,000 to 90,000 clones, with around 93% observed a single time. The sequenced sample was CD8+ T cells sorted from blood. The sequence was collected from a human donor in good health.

In DNA, the CDR3 is TGCGCCAGCAGGACGGGACTGAACACTGAAGCTTTCTTT. It is translated as CASRTGLNTEAFF. The chain carries TRBV10-2 and TRBJ1-1; weak D call: TRBD1 (5 bases). Deletions cut 6 bases from V and 0 bases from J, with 8 bases between. CDR3 length: 13 amino acids. Germline values: CDR1 WSHSY, CDR2 SAAADI.